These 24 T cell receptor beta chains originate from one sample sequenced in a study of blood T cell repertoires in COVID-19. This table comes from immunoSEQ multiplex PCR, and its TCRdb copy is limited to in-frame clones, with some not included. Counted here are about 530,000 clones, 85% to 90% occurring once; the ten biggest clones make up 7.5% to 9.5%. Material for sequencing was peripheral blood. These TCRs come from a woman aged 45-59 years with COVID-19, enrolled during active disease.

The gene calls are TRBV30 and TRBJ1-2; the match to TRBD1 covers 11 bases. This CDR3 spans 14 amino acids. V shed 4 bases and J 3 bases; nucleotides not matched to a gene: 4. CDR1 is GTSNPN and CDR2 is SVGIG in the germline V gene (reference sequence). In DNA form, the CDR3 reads TGTGCCTGGACCCGGGGACAGGGGGACTATGGCTACACCTTC. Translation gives CAWTRGQGDYGYTF.

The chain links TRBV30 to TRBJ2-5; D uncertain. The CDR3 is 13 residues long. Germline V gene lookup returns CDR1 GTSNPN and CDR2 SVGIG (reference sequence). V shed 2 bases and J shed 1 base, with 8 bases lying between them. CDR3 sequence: CAWSKHSQETQYF. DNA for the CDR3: TGTGCCTGGAGTAAGCACTCCCAAGAGACCCAGTACTTC.

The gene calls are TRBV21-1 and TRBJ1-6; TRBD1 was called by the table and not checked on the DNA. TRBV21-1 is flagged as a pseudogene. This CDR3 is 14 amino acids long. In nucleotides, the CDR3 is TGTGCCAGCAGCAAACGCAGGGCAGGATCACCCCTCCACTTT. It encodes CASSKRRAGSPLHF.

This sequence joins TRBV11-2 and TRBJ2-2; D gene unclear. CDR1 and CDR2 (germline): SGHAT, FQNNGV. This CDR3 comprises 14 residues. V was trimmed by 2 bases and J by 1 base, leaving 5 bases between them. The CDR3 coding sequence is TGTGCCAGCAGCTTACAGGAGAACACCGGGGAGCTGTTTTTT. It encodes CASSLQENTGELFF.

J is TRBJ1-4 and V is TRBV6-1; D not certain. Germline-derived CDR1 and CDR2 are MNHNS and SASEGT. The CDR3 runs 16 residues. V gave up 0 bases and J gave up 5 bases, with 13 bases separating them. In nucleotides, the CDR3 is TGTGCCAGCAGTGAAGCGAGTTCGGCCGGGAATGAAAAACTGTTTTTT. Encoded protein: CASSEASSAGNEKLFF.

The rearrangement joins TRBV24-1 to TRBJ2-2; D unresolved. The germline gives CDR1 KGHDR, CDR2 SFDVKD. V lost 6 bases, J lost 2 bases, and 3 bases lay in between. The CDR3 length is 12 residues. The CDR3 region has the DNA TGTGCCACCAGTACAAACACCGGGGAGCTGTTTTTT. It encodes CATSTNTGELFF.

The CDR3 sequence: CASSRPRDRGYGYTF. CDR3 DNA sequence: TGCGCCAGCAGCCGCCCCCGGGACAGGGGCTATGGCTACACCTTC. This sequence joins TRBV4-1 and TRBJ1-2, with 10 bases aligning to TRBD1. V lost 4 bases, J lost 4 bases, and 6 bases stayed unmatched. The CDR3 runs to 15 residues. Germline CDR1 and CDR2: MGHRA and YSYEKL.

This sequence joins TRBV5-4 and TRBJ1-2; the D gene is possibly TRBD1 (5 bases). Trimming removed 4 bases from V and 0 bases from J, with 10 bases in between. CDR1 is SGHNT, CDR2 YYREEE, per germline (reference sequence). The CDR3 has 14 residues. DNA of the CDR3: TGTGCCAGCAGCGCGGGACCGACTAACTATGGCTACACCTTC. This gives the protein CASSAGPTNYGYTF.

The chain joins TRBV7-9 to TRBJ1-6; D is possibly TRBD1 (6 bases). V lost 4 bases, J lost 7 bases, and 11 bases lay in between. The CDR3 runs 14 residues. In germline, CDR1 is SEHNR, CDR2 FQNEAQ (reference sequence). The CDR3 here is CASSSRTANSPLHF. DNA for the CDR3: TGTGCCAGCAGCTCGAGGACAGCAAATTCACCCCTCCACTTT.

The CDR3 sequence is CASSLRGGAAPYNEQFF. In nucleotides, the CDR3 is TGTGCCAGCAGCTTAAGGGGGGGGGCCGCTCCTTACAATGAGCAGTTCTTC. The V and J genes are TRBV11-2 and TRBJ2-1; weak D call: TRBD2 (7 bases). Germline loops: CDR1 SGHAT, CDR2 FQNNGV. The V end was cut by 2 bases, the J end by 4 bases, with 18 bases between. The CDR3 totals 17 residues. The entire variable domain, with the rest obtained from reference TRBV11-2 and TRBJ2-1, is as follows: EAGVAQSPRYKIIEKRQSVAFWCNPISGHATLYWYQQILGQGPKLLIQFQNNGVVDDSQLPKDRFSAERLKGVDSTLKIQPAKLEDSAVYLCASSLRGGAAPYNEQFFGPGTRLTVL.

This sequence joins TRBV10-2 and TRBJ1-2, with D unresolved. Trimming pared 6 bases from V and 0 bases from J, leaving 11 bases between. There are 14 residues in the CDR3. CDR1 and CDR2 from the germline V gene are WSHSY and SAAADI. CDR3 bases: TGCGCCAGCAGGCCAGGCAGAGCTAACTATGGCTACACCTTC. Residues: CASRPGRANYGYTF.

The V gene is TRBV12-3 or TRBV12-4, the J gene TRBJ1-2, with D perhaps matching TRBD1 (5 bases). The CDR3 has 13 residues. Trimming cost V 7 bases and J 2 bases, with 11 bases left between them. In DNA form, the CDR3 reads TGTGCCAGCAAAAGGGACTTGAACTATGGCTACACCTTC. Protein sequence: CASKRDLNYGYTF.

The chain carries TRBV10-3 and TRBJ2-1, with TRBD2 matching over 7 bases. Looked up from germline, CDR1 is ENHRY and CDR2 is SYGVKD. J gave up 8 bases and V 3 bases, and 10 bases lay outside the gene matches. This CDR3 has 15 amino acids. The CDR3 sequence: CAISDIRGVIDEQFF. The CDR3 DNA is TGTGCCATCAGTGATATTCGGGGGGTTATCGATGAGCAGTTCTTC.

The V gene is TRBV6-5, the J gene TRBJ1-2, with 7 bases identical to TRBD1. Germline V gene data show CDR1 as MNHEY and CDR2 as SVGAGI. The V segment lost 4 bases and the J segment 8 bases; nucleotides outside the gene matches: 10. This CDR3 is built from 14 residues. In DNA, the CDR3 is TGTGCCAGCAGTTCCGCGGGACAGTCCAACGGCTACACCTTC. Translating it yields CASSSAGQSNGYTF.

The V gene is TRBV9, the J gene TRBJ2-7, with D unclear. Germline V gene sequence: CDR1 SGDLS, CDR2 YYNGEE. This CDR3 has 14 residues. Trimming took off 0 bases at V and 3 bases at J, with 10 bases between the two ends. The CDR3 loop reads CASSVAVSSYEQYF. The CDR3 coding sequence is TGTGCCAGCAGCGTAGCAGTATCCAGCTACGAGCAGTACTTC.

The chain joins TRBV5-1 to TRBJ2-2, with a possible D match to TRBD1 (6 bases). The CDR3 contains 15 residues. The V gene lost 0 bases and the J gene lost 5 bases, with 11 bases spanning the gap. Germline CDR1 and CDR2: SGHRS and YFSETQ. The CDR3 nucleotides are TGCGCCAGCAGCTTGGGGGCAGGGGTGACCGGGGAGCTGTTTTTT. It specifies CASSLGAGVTGELFF.

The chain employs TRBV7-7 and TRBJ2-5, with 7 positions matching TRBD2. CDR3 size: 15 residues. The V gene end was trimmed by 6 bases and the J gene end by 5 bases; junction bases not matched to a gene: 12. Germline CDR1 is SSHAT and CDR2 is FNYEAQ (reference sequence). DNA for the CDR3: TGTGCCAGCAGGCCTACCGGGGGGTTTGGGGAGACCCAGTACTTC. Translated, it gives CASRPTGGFGETQYF.

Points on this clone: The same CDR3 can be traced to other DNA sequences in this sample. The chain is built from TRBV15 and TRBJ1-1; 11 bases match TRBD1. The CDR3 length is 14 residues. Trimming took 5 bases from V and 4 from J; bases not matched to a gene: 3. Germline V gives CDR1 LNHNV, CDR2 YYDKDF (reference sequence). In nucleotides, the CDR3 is TGTGCCACCAGCCGGGACAGGGGGAGCACTGAAGCTTTCTTT. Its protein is CATSRDRGSTEAFF.

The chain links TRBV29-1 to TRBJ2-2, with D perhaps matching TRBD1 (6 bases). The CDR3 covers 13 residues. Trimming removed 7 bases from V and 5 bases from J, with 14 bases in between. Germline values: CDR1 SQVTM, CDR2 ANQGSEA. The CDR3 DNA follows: TGCAGCGCAAGACAGGAGTTGACCGGGGAGCTGTTTTTT. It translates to CSARQELTGELFF.

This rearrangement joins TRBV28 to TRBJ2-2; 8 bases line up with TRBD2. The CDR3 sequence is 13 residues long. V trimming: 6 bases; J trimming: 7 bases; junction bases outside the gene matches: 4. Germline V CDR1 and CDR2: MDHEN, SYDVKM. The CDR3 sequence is CASSSAGGGELFF. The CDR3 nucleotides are TGTGCCAGCAGCTCCGCGGGGGGCGGGGAGCTGTTTTTT. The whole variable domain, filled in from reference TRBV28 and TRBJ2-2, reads DVKVTQSSRYLVKRTGEKVFLECVQDMDHENMFWYRQDPGLGLRLIYFSYDVKMKEKGDIPEGYSVSREKKERFSLILESASTNQTSMYLCASSSAGGGELFFGEGSRLTVL.

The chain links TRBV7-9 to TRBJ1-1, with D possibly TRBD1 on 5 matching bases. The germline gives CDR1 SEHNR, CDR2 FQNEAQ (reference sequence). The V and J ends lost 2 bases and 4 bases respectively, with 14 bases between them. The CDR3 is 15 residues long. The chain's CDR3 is CASSLRSQVVTEAFF. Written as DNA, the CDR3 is TGTGCCAGCAGCTTACGCTCACAGGTCGTCACTGAAGCTTTCTTT.

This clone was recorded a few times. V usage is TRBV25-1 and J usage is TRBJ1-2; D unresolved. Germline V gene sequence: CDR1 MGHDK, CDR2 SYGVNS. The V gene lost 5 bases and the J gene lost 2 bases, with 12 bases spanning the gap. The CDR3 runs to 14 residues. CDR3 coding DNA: TGTGCCAGCAGTAGGGCGGGATTAAACTATGGCTACACCTTC. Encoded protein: CASSRAGLNYGYTF.

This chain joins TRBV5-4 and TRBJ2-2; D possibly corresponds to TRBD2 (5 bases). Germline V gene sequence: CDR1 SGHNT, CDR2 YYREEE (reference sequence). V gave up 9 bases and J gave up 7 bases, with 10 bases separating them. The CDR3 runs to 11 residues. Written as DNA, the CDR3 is TGTGCCACCGTCGGGAACGGGGAGCTGTTTTTT. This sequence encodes CATVGNGELFF.

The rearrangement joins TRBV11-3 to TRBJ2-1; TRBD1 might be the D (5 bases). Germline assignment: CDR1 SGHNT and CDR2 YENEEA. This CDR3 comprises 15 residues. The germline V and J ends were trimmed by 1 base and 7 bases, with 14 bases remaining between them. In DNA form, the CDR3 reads TGTGCCAGCAGCTTAGGGGGCCAAATTAGTAATGAGCAGTTCTTC. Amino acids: CASSLGGQISNEQFF.